The entry below describes one TCR beta chain. This clone was seen a handful of times. This clone's antigen is unknown. No much larger clone exists at a distance of one base, and base qualities are not known. Library preparation was by the immunoSEQ multiplex PCR assay. A mixture of 60 forward primers for TCR Vbeta segments and 13 reverse primers for TCR Jbeta segments was used in the multiplex PCR. The CDR3 region of rearranged TCR beta genes was amplified from genomic DNA with a multiplex PCR assay. The Illumina HiSeq System was used to sequence the amplified TCR beta libraries as 87-base-pair reads. Regarding the original processing steps: In a later analysis, 80 million or so unique TCR beta chains were counted across the 650 to 700 repertoires, and approximately 11 million of these chains were shared by at least two donors. A nearest-neighbor algorithm error-corrected the raw reads and collapsed the reads into unique sequences, merging closely related sequences to remove PCR and sequencing errors. Alignment of CDR3 sequences to IMGT reference sequences was used to assign V, D and J gene segments. For a sequence to be retained, at least a six-nucleotide match to both a V gene segment and a J gene segment was required. A rearrangement was called productive if the CDR3 had no stop codons and remained in frame with V and J, and every other rearrangement was called non-productive. Following IMGT convention, CDR3 was defined as the stretch from the second conserved V-encoded cysteine up to the conserved J-encoded phenylalanine. The earlier analysis of some 540 of the donors excluded any sequence lacking an unambiguous match to a single V gene segment. An earlier analysis of 587 of the donors called V segments functional above 56.7% productive rearrangements and segregating when the between-donor standard deviation exceeded 5%. To diagnose cytomegalovirus status from the catalog of TCR beta chain sequences, a statistical classification framework was built. V and J gene assignment, in a later analysis, came from comparing TCR nucleotide sequences with IMGT/GENE-DB human TR gene sequences. A later analysis assigned CDR3 sequences and most-parsimonious VDJ recombination scenarios with the TCRdist pipeline. In a later analysis, each TCR beta chain was defined by its CDR3 amino acid sequence together with its V-gene family, and reads lacking a unique V-gene family were excluded. To address suspected cross-contamination and a sequencing artifact, a later analysis removed under 600 highly shared, low-generation-probability nucleotide sequences. In a later analysis, a clonal expansion index was calculated for each public chain from normalized within-repertoire ranks of inferred template counts. In a later analysis, generation probabilities were computed with a VDJ recombination model fitted to out-of-frame rearrangements, and the resulting probabilities were checked against IGoR. Hypergeometric tests were used in a later analysis to score TCR-TCR, TCR-HLA and TCR-CMV co-occurrence, with a repertoire-size bias correction applied to the TCR pairs. To estimate false discovery rates, a later analysis permuted the HLA or CMV assignments 20 times. In a later analysis, co-occurring TCRs were grouped using DBSCAN, with TCRdist sequence similarity added in when clustering inside HLA-allele-positive subsets. For co-occurrence clustering, repertoires with fewer than 30,000 or more than 120,000 public chains were excluded, along with 5 or 6 repertoires with anomalous nucleotide sharing. TCRdb mirrors the immuneACCESS table, restricted to in-frame sequences. Some clones are absent from its copies; in checked studies, under half trace to an unresolved V gene, and the reason for the others is unknown. V, J and clone size were drawn from that table, and D and trimming were deduced from the DNA. The sample table shows approximately 170,000 clones, and approximately 72% are seen once. The ten largest clones represent about 1.3% of the sample.

This specimen comes from a study of cytomegalovirus exposure and HLA in healthy donors (dated by TCRdb to 2016 to 2017). Regarding the study in general: An earlier analysis of 587 of the donors reported around 280 Gb of sequence data and 117 million unique TCR beta sequences obtained from roughly 170 million T cells. An early release covering some 640 HLA-typed donors comprised 250 to 350 gigabases of sequencing data and tens of millions of unique TCR sequences. The genetic ancestry cluster associated with self-reported Caucasian donors included over 80% of the 398 genotyped donors. The aim of the study was to test whether cataloging public T cell receptors could identify signatures of past pathogen exposure. Using immunosequencing, the study profiled T cell repertoires from 500 to 800 subjects and related those repertoires to cytomegalovirus serostatus. Along with the 666-subject first cohort, a separate validation cohort of 120 different subjects was used. To predict cytomegalovirus infection status, the study combined high-throughput TCR immunosequencing, statistical association of individual TCRs with disease status, and machine learning. A later analysis re-analyzed previously published TCR beta repertoires from about 730 donors and added high-resolution HLA genotyping to study TCR occurrence patterns. In the later analysis, no new phenotypic data were used to find candidate immune exposures; instead, reliance was placed on TCR beta sequences and their occurrence across donors. An earlier analysis of approximately 500 of the donors applied high-throughput TCR beta sequencing to assess whether each TCR beta V gene segment acted as functional or pseudogenic. Donor age, sex, ethnicity and CMV serostatus were collected together with the repertoire data. Genome-wide SNP genotypes for about 60% of the roughly 700 donors were used in a later genetic analysis, which treated that subset as a discovery cohort. Every discovery cohort repertoire had been produced on one sequencing platform. HLA typing covered class I and class II loci at four-digit resolution. The number of typed donors differed by locus: roughly 629-630 for A, B, C, DRB1 and DQB1; approximately 520 for DQA1; approximately 610 for DPA1; and roughly 490 for DPB1. Four or five DR-DQ haplotypes were handled as single units for association and clustering, since linkage in the cohort was strong. Among about 360 genotyped donors of the cohort, an average of approximately 230,000 unique TCR beta nucleotide sequences were sequenced per donor, roughly 18% of them non-productive.

The cohort comprised 550 to 700 healthy bone marrow donors. At the time of sampling, all cohort members were nominally healthy, though unrecorded immune exposures were likely present. The donor tested CMV seronegative and was one of the 352 seronegative cohort members. A peripheral blood sample was collected from each donor, and TCR beta sequencing was performed on peripheral blood mononuclear cells. The Qiagen DNeasy Blood Extraction Kit was used to extract genomic DNA from the blood cell samples. The investigation overall reported the following: Compared with equally common non-associated chains, HLA-associated TCR beta chains in a later analysis were more clonally expanded and had lower generation probabilities. In a later genetic analysis, fewer N-insertions in productive TCRs were reported among donors in an Asian-associated ancestry cluster than the approximately 710-donor mean. Most TCR sequences were observed very rarely across donors, whereas some public TCRs were present in many individuals. Because counts were too low, some 16 rarely observed V segments, including chromosome 9 orphons, were excluded from the earlier analysis of 587 of the donors. In a later analysis, the rate of TCR association differed among HLA loci, with DRB1 alleles having the most associated TCRs and HLA-C alleles having the fewest. Several of the top co-occurrence clusters appeared to be linked to parvovirus B19, influenza, CMV and Epstein-Barr virus, according to a later analysis. In a later analysis, 15,000 to 20,000 TCR beta sequences were associated with specific HLA alleles at a false discovery rate of 0.05. The authors suggested that the approach could potentially be extended to other disease states and immunological phenotypes. Sequencing depth was assumed to be roughly uniform across donors in the presence/absence analyses, though that assumption may not hold. A later analysis found that most CMV-associated TCR beta chains appeared HLA-restricted, with HLA associations seemingly driven largely by CMV exposure. A cluster of highly shared sequence variants was judged likely to represent a technical artifact of the sequencing pipeline. The classifier was reported to diagnose cytomegalovirus status with high specificity and sensitivity in both the original and validation cohorts. Because some donors lacked HLA typing at each locus, the association tests relied only on the typed subset. For the cohort, immune exposure information was limited to CMV serostatus. A later genetic analysis associated a missense DCLRE1C variant with V-gene and J-gene trimming of TCR beta chains, and an independent cohort replicated the association. In vitro tests confirmed that three of the cytomegalovirus-associated TCR beta chains recognize cytomegalovirus antigens. A total of fewer than 200 TCR beta chains were listed by the study as associated with cytomegalovirus. A further reported finding was that TCR beta sequences accurately predicted the HLA-A and HLA-B alleles for most subjects in the first cohort. In an earlier analysis of several hundred of the donors, most TCR beta V segments were observed in productive rearrangements about 87% or about 30% of the time, broadly matching IMGT annotations. Strong co-occurrence of HLA alleles, especially DR and DQ, made assigning TCR associations to individual alleles difficult. Linkage disequilibrium might explain the correlated functional status among segregating V segments, but an unknown experimental factor could not be excluded. Only TCR beta chains were sequenced in this cohort, and the absence of alpha or paired-chain data limited detectable features.

The receptor's source is a man aged 45-60 years in good health and CMV-seronegative. The sample was PBMCs.

The DNA reads TGTGCCAGCAGTTACGAGGGTGCCTATGGCTACACCTTC. Its amino acids are CASSYEGAYGYTF. Rearrangement joined TRBV6-6 to TRBJ1-2, with no D gene named confidently. Spanning cysteine to phenylalanine, the CDR3 consists of 13 amino acids. Just CDR3 DNA is preserved here, 39 bases in frame from base 1. At the junction V is shortened by 2 bases and J by 4 bases, with 8 bases in between. Sequences MNHNY (CDR1) and SVGAGI (CDR2) are obtained from the germline V gene (reference sequence).